These 8 T cell receptor beta chains were all obtained from the same sample, sequenced in a study of blood T cell repertoires in COVID-19. The repertoire was sequenced with immunoSEQ multiplex PCR; TCRdb's copy has only in-frame clones and lacks some. The sample consists of more than 80,000 clones, 65% to 90% of them appearing once. Sequenced input: peripheral blood. These receptors were collected from an elderly man with acute or convalescent COVID-19.

This clone was recorded a few times. The chain joins TRBV28 to TRBJ1-6; D not resolved. V lost 6 bases, J lost 7 bases, and 4 bases lay in between. The CDR3 sequence is 11 residues long. In germline, CDR1 is MDHEN, CDR2 SYDVKM. The CDR3 loop reads CASRANSPLHF. The CDR3 DNA sequence: TGTGCCAGCAGGGCCAATTCACCCCTCCACTTT.

This clone was counted once. The chain carries TRBV15 and TRBJ2-1, with TRBD2 identical over 13 bases. CDR1 and CDR2 (germline): LNHNV, YYDKDF (reference sequence). This CDR3 has 16 amino acids. The ends lost 4 bases at V and 11 bases at J; junction bases unmatched: 11. The CDR3 region is CATSTAGTSGKSKQFF. The CDR3 DNA reads TGTGCCACCAGCACTGCCGGGACTAGCGGGAAGAGCAAGCAGTTCTTC.

The genes are TRBV12-3 or TRBV12-4 and TRBJ2-5; 9 bases are a match to TRBD1. V shed 7 bases, J shed 5 bases, and the junction held 5 bases outside the gene matches. This CDR3 region has 13 residues. CDR3 nucleotide sequence: TGTGCCAGCAAACAGGGGGCAGGGGAGACCCAGTACTTC. As protein: CASKQGAGETQYF.

This sequence joins TRBV7-9 and TRBJ2-1, with 12 bases that match TRBD2. With V trimmed by 1 base and J by 9 bases, 4 bases remained unmatched. Per the germline V gene, CDR1 is SEHNR and CDR2 is FQNEAQ (reference sequence). The CDR3 runs 15 residues. CDR3 in amino acids: CASSLGLAGGGEQFF. CDR3 in DNA: TGTGCCAGCAGCTTAGGGCTAGCGGGAGGGGGTGAGCAGTTCTTC. Supplemented by reference TRBV7-9 and TRBJ2-1, the full variable domain reads DTGVSQNPRHKITKRGQNVTFRCDPISEHNRLYWYRQTLGQGPEFLTYFQNEAQLEKSRLLSDRFSAERPKGSFSTLEIQRTEQGDSAMYLCASSLGLAGGGEQFFGPGTRLTVL.

The gene calls are TRBV5-4 and TRBJ2-7; 11 bases match TRBD2. Germline-derived CDR1 and CDR2 are SGHNT and YYREEE (reference sequence). Germline trimming cut 4 bases from V and 3 bases from J; bases unmatched to any gene: 6. CDR3 length equals 15 residues. The CDR3 reads CASSDRTSGLYEQYF. Here the CDR3 DNA reads TGTGCCAGCAGCGACCGGACTAGCGGGCTCTACGAGCAGTACTTC.

The gene calls are TRBV7-9 and TRBJ2-1, with 7 bases fitting TRBD2. Germline loops: CDR1 SEHNR, CDR2 FQNEAQ (reference sequence). V dropped 3 bases and J dropped 0; count of bases not matched to a gene: 8. The CDR3 is made up of 17 amino acids. The CDR3 sequence: CASSFYTAGTSYNEQFF. The CDR3 DNA follows: TGTGCCAGCAGCTTTTATACAGCGGGGACCTCCTACAATGAGCAGTTCTTC.

This chain uses TRBV7-3 with TRBJ2-1, with TRBD1 identical over 9 bases. The CDR3 is 15 residues long. V trimming: 5 bases; J trimming: 7 bases; junction bases outside the gene matches: 9. CDR1 is SGHTA, CDR2 FQGTGA, per germline. In DNA, the CDR3 is TGTGCCAGCAGCGCAACCGGGACAGGGAAGAATGAGCAGTTCTTC. This translates into CASSATGTGKNEQFF.

The rearrangement uses TRBV5-5 and TRBJ2-5; 8 bases fit TRBD2. Germline trimming cut 0 bases from V and 1 base from J; bases unmatched to any gene: 5. The CDR3 runs 16 residues. Looked up from germline, CDR1 is SGHKS and CDR2 is YYEKEE (reference sequence). CDR3 coding DNA: TGTGCCAGCAGCTTGGGACTAGCGCTTTTCCAAGAGACCCAGTACTTC. Amino acid sequence: CASSLGLALFQETQYF. The full variable domain, its missing parts supplied by reference TRBV5-5 and TRBJ2-5, is DAGVTQSPTHLIKTRGQQVTLRCSPISGHKSVSWYQQVLGQGPQFIFQYYEKEERGRGNFPDRFSARQFPNYSSELNVNALLLGDSALYLCASSLGLALFQETQYFGPGTRLLVL.